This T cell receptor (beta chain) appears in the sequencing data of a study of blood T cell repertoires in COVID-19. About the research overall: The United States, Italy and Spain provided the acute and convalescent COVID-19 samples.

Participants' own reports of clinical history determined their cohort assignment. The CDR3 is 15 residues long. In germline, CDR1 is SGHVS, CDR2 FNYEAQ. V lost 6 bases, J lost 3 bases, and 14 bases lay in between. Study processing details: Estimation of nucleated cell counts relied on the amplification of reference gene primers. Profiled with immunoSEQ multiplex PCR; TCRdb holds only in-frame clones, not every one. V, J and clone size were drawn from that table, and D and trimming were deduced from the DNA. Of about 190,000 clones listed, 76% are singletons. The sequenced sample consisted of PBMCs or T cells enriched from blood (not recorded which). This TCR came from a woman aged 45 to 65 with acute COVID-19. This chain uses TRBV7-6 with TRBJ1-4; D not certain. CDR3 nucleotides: TGTGCCAGCAGGGCCACGGGAAGCCCTAATGAAAAACTGTTTTTT. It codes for CASRATGSPNEKLFF.